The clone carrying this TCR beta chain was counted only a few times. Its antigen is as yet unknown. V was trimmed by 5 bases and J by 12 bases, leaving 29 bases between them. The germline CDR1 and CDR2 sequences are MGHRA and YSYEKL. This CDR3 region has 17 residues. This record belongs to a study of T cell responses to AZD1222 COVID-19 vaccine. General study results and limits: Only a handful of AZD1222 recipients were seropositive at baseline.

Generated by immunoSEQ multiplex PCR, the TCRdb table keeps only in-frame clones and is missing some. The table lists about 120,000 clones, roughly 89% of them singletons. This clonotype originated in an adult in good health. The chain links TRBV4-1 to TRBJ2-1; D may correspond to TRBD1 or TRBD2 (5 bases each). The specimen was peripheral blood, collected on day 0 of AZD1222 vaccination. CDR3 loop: CASSSPGRNPLGFGQFF. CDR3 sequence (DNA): TGCGCCAGCAGCTCCCCGGGACGGAATCCCTTGGGGTTTGGGCAGTTCTTC.